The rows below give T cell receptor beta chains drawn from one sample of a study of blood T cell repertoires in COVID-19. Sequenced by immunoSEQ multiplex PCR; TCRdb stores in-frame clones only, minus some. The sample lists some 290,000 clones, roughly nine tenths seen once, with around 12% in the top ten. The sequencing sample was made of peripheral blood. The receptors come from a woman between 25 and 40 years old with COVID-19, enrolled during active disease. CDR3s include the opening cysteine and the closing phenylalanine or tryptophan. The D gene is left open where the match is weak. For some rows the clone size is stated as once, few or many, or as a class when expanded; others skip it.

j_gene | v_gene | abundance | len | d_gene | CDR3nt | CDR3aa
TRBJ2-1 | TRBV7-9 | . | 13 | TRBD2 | TGTGCCAGCAGCGCTAGCGGGGGCAATGAGCAGTTCTTC | CASSASGGNEQFF
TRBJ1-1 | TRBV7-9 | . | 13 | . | TGTGCCAGCAGCTTATCCATCGACAGGGAAGCTTTCTTT | CASSLSIDREAFF
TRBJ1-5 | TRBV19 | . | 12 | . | TGTGCCAGTAGCGACTACGGTCAGCCCCAGCATTTT | CASSDYGQPQHF
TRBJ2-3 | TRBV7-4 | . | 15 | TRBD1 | TGTGCCAGCAGCCTCAGGGGGCCGTGCACAGATACGCAGTATTTT | CASSLRGPCTDTQYF
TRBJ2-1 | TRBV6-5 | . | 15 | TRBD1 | TGTGCCAGCAGTTACGAGACAGGGCCTTACAATGAGCAGTTCTTC | CASSYETGPYNEQFF
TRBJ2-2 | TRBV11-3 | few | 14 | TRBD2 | TGTGCCAGCAGCTTAGGGCGGGGGAGCGGGGAGCTGTTTTTT | CASSLGRGSGELFF
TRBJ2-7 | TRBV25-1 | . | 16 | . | TGTGCCAGCAGTTCTTCCAGGGCAGGGGCCTCCTACGAGCAGTACTTC | CASSSSRAGASYEQYF
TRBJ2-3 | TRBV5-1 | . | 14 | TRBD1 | TGCGCCAGCAGCTCAGGACAGGGTCAAGATACGCAGTATTTT | CASSSGQGQDTQYF
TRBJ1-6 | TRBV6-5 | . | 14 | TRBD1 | TGTGCCAGCAGTTACTCCGGACAGGGAGCCCACCTCCACTTT | CASSYSGQGAHLHF
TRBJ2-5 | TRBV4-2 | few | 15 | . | TGTGCCAGCAGCCAAGGCGGACAGCCAAAGAGTCCCCAGTACTTC | CASSQGGQPKSPQYF
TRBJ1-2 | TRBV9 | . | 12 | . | TGTGCCAGCAGCACCCAGAACTATGGCTACACCTTC | CASSTQNYGYTF
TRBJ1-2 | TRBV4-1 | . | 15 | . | TGCGCCAGCAGCCAAATGCCTAACGTAGAGGGTGGCTACACCTTC | CASSQMPNVEGGYTF
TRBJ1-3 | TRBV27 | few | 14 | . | TGTGCCAGCAGTCCCACGCGGGGGCCAAACACCATATATTTT | CASSPTRGPNTIYF
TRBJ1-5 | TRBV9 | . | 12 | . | TGTGCCAGCAGCGGTGAGGGTCAGCCCCAGCATTTT | CASSGEGQPQHF
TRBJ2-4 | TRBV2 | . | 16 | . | TGTGCCAGCAGTGTAACCGGGACAAGGGCCAAAAACATTCAGTACTTC | CASSVTGTRAKNIQYF
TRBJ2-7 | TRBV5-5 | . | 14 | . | TGTGCCAGCAGCTTTCCGGTCGCCGGCTACGAGCAGTACTTC | CASSFPVAGYEQYF
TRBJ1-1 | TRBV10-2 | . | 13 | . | TGCGCCAGCATCAGAAATCCGAACACTGAAGCTTTCTTT | CASIRNPNTEAFF
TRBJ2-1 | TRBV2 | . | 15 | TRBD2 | TGTGCCAGCAGTGATGGTCTAGCGGAATACAATGAGCAGTTCTTC | CASSDGLAEYNEQFF
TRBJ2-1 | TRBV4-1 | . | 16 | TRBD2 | TGCGCCAGCAGCCAAGGGTCTAGCGGGGGGGCCTATGAGCAGTTCTTC | CASSQGSSGGAYEQFF
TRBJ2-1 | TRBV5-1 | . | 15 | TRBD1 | TGCGCCAGCAGCTTGGAGGCAGGGGGTAACAATGAGCAGTTCTTC | CASSLEAGGNNEQFF
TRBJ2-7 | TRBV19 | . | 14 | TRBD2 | TGTGCCAGTACTCCCGGGACTAGTGGTTACGAGCAGTACTTC | CASTPGTSGYEQYF
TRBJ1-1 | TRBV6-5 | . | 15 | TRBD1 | TGTGCCAGCATCGAGGGGGCGGTGACGAACACTGAAGCTTTCTTT | CASIEGAVTNTEAFF
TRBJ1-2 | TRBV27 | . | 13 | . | TGTGCCAGCAGTTTTGGGCGGGACTATGGCTACACCTTC | CASSFGRDYGYTF
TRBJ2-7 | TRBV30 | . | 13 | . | TGTGCCTGGATTTTGGTGGGCCCCTACGAGCAGTACTTC | CAWILVGPYEQYF